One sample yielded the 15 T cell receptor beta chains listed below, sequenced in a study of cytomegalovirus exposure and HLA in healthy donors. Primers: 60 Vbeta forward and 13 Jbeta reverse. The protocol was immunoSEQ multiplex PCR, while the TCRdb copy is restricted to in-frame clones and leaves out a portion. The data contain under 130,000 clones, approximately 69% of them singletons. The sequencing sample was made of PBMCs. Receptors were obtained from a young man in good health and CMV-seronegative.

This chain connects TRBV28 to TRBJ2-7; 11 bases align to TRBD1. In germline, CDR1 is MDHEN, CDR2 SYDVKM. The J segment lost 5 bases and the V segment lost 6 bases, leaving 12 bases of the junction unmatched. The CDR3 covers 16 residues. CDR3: CASREAGTGGMNEQYF. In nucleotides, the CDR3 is TGTGCCAGCAGAGAAGCCGGGACAGGGGGGATGAACGAGCAGTACTTC.

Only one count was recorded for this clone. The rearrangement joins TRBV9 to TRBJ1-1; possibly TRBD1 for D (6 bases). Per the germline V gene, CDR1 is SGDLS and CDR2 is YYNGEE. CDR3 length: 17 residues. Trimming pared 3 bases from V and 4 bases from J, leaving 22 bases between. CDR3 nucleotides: TGTGCCAGCAGCGCCCTGGATGAGGGGTTCAGGGGCACTGAAGCTTTCTTT. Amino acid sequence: CASSALDEGFRGTEAFF.

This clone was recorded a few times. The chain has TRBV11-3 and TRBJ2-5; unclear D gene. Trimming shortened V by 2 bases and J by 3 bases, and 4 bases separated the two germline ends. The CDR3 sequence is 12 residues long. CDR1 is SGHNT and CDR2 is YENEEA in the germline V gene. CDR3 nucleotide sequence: TGTGCCAGCAGCTTAATCGAAGAGACCCAGTACTTC. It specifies CASSLIEETQYF.

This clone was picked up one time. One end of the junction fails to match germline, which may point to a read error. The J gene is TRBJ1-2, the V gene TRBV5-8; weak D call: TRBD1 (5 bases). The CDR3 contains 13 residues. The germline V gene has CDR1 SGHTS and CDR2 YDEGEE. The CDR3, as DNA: TGTGCCGGCAGCGCCGACAGACTCTATGGCTACACCTTC. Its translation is CAGSADRLYGYTF. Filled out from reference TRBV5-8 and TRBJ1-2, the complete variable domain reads EAGVTQSPTHLIKTRGQQATLRCSPISGHTSVYWYQQALGLGLQFLLWYDEGEERNRGNFPPRFSGRQFPNYSSELNVNALELEDSALYLCAGSADRLYGYTFGSGTRLTVV.

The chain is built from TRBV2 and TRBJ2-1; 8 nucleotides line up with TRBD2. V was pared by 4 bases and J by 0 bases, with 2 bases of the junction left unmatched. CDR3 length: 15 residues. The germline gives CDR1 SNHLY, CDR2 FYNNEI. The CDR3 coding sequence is TGTGCCAGCAGTGGCACTAGCGGCTCCTACAATGAGCAGTTCTTC. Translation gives CASSGTSGSYNEQFF. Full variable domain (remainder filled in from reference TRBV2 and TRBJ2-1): EPEVTQTPSHQVTQMGQEVILRCVPISNHLYFYWYRQILGQKVEFLVSFYNNEISEKSEIFDDQFSVERPDGSNFTLKIRSTKLEDSAMYFCASSGTSGSYNEQFFGPGTRLTVL.

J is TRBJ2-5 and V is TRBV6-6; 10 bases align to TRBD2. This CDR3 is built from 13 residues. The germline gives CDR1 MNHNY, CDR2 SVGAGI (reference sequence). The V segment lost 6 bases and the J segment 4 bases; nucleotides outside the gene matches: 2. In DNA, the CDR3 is TGTGCCAGCAGGAGACTAGCGGGAGAGACCCAGTACTTC. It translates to CASRRLAGETQYF.

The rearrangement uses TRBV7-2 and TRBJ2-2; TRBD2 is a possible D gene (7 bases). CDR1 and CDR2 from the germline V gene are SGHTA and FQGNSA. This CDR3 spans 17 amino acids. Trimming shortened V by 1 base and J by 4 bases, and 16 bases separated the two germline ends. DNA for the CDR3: TGTGCCAGCAGCTTAGACTGGGGGAGGGGGAGCACCGGGGAGCTGTTTTTT. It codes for CASSLDWGRGSTGELFF.

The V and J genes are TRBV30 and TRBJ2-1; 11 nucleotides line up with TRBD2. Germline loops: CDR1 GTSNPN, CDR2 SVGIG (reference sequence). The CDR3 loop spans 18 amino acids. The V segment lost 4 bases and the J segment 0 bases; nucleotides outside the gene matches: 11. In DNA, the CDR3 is TGTGCCTGGATCCTGACCCGGACTAGCGGGTTCTCCTACAATGAGCAGTTCTTC. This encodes CAWILTRTSGFSYNEQFF.

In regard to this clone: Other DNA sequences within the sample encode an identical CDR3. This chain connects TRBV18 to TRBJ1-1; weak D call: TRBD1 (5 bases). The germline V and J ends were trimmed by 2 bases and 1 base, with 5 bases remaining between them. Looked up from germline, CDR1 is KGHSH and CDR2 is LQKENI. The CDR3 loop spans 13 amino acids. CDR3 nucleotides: TGTGCCAGCTCACCAGGACAGAACACTGAAGCTTTCTTT. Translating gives CASSPGQNTEAFF.

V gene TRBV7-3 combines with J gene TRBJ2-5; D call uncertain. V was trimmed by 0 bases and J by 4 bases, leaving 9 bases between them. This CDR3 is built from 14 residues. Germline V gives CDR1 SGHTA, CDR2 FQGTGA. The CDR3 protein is CASSLTGQRETQYF. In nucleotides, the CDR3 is TGTGCCAGCAGCTTAACGGGCCAGAGAGAGACCCAGTACTTC.

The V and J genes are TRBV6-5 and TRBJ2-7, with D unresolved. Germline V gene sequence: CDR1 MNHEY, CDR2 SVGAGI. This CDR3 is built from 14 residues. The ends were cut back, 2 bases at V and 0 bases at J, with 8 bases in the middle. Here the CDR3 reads CASSYGSRSYEQYF. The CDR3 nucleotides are TGTGCCAGCAGTTACGGCAGTCGCTCCTACGAGCAGTACTTC.

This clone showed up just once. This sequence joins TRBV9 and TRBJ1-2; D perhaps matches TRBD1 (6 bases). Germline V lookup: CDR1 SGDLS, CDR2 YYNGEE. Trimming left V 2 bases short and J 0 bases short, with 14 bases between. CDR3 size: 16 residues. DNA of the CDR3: TGTGCCAGCAGCGTTAATCTGGACAGCCCTAACTATGGCTACACCTTC. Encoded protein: CASSVNLDSPNYGYTF.

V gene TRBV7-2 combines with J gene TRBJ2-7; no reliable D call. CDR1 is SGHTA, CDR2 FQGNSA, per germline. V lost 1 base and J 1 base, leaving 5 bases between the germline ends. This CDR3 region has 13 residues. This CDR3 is CASSLGYSYEQYF. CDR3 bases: TGTGCCAGCAGCTTAGGCTATTCCTACGAGCAGTACTTC.

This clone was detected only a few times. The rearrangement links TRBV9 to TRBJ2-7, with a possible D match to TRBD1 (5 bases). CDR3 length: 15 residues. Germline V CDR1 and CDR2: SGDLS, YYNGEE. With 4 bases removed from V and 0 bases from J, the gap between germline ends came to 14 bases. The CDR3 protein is CASSTQGAASYEQYF. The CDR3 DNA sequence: TGTGCCAGCAGCACCCAAGGGGCAGCCTCCTACGAGCAGTACTTC.

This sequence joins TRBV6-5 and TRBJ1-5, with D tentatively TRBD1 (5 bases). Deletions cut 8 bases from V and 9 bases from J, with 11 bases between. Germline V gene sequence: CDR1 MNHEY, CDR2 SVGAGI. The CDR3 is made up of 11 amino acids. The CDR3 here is CASGTGGPQHF. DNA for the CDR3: TGTGCCAGCGGGACGGGAGGGCCCCAGCATTTT.